Listed below are T cell receptor beta chains from one sample, sequenced in a study of CD8 T cells in ankylosing spondylitis. TCRdb re-analysed the 5' RACE reads in MiXCR, keeping a single row per CDR3 protein. The table records approximately 540,000 distinct CDR3 sequences, over 9.5% of them present only once. The sample was blood, either unsorted or a sorted T cell fraction (not recorded which). The receptors come from a male donor with ankylosing spondylitis. Both conserved end residues are part of each CDR3. Each record gives: D gene, clone size, V gene, J gene, CDR3 DNA, CDR3 protein. A D gene is named only where the DNA matches it firmly. Size tells how often a clone was seen (once, few, many) or the class of an expanded clone, and some rows leave it out.

D gene: NA
clone size: NA
V gene: TRBV20-1
J gene: TRBJ2-1
CDR3 DNA: TGCAGTGCTAAACCCTATGGTAGGCCGGAAGATGAGCAGTTCTTC
CDR3 protein: CSAKPYGRPEDEQFF

D gene: TRBD2
clone size: NA
V gene: TRBV25-1
J gene: TRBJ2-3
CDR3 DNA: TGTGCCAGCAGTGATTTAGCGGGAGTTAGGAAGACAGATACGCAGTATTTT
CDR3 protein: CASSDLAGVRKTDTQYF

D gene: TRBD2
clone size: few
V gene: TRBV7-8
J gene: TRBJ2-1
CDR3 DNA: TGTGCCAGCAGCGCAGGACTAGCGGGACGGGGCGATGAGCAGTTCTTC
CDR3 protein: CASSAGLAGRGDEQFF

D gene: NA
clone size: few
V gene: TRBV30
J gene: TRBJ1-4
CDR3 DNA: TGTGCCTGGAGTGTAAGTCGGGTCGGTGAAAAACTGTTTTTT
CDR3 protein: CAWSVSRVGEKLFF

D gene: TRBD1
clone size: NA
V gene: TRBV30
J gene: TRBJ2-1
CDR3 DNA: TGTGCCTGGGGACAGGGGACCGTTTCCTACAATGAGCAGTTCTTC
CDR3 protein: CAWGQGTVSYNEQFF

D gene: NA
clone size: many
V gene: TRBV5-1
J gene: TRBJ2-5
CDR3 DNA: TGCGCCAGCAGCTTCTTATCGGGCCCGGAGTACTTC
CDR3 protein: CASSFLSGPEYF

D gene: NA
clone size: NA
V gene: TRBV6-2/TRBV6-3
J gene: TRBJ2-1
CDR3 DNA: TGTGCCAGCAGTTACGGGGTACAGTACAATGAGCAGTTCTTC
CDR3 protein: CASSYGVQYNEQFF

D gene: NA
clone size: NA
V gene: TRBV14
J gene: TRBJ1-4
CDR3 DNA: TGTGCCAGCAGCCAAGATGGGGGGGAAAATGAAAAACTGTTTTTT
CDR3 protein: CASSQDGGENEKLFF

D gene: NA
clone size: few
V gene: TRBV3-1
J gene: TRBJ1-1
CDR3 DNA: TGTGCCAGCAGCCAGCCGGGTGTCGGGACTGAAGCTTTCTTT
CDR3 protein: CASSQPGVGTEAFF

D gene: TRBD2
clone size: few
V gene: TRBV20-1
J gene: TRBJ2-5
CDR3 DNA: TGCAGTGCAATTAGCGGGAGGGCACGAGGGGACCAAGAGACCCAGTACTTC
CDR3 protein: CSAISGRARGDQETQYF

D gene: NA
clone size: NA
V gene: TRBV20-1
J gene: TRBJ2-7
CDR3 DNA: TGCAGTGCTAGCCCCCAAAAGAGCAGGACTTCTTCTTACGAGCAGTACTTC
CDR3 protein: CSASPQKSRTSSYEQYF

D gene: TRBD2
clone size: NA
V gene: TRBV10-1
J gene: TRBJ2-5
CDR3 DNA: TGCGCCAGCAGGGTAGCGGGGTTTTGCTTC
CDR3 protein: CASRVAGFCF

D gene: TRBD1
clone size: NA
V gene: TRBV20-1
J gene: TRBJ1-6
CDR3 DNA: TGCAGTGCTAGCAGAACAGGGGCAGCGGGGAATTCACCCCTCCACTTT
CDR3 protein: CSASRTGAAGNSPLHF

D gene: NA
clone size: NA
V gene: TRBV12-3/TRBV12-4
J gene: TRBJ1-5
CDR3 DNA: TGTGCCAGCAGTTTGCACAACGATCAGCCCCAGCATTTT
CDR3 protein: CASSLHNDQPQHF

D gene: TRBD1
clone size: few
V gene: TRBV12-3/TRBV12-4
J gene: TRBJ1-3
CDR3 DNA: TGTGCCAGCAGTTCCACCGGGACAGGGGCTTCTGGAAACACCATATATTTT
CDR3 protein: CASSSTGTGASGNTIYF

D gene: NA
clone size: NA
V gene: TRBV20-1
J gene: TRBJ2-3
CDR3 DNA: TGCAGTCCAAAGGGGGGGGCCGATACGCAGTATTTT
CDR3 protein: CSPKGGADTQYF

D gene: TRBD1
clone size: NA
V gene: TRBV27
J gene: TRBJ2-7
CDR3 DNA: TGTGCCAGCAGTGCAACAGGGGAAGTCGCCTACGAGCAGTACTTC
CDR3 protein: CASSATGEVAYEQYF

D gene: NA
clone size: many
V gene: TRBV5-1
J gene: TRBJ2-3
CDR3 DNA: TGCGCCAGCAGCTTTTGGCAGGCCGTCCCTATGGGGACAGATACGCAGTATTTT
CDR3 protein: CASSFWQAVPMGTDTQYF

D gene: NA
clone size: many
V gene: TRBV10-3
J gene: TRBJ2-1
CDR3 DNA: TGTGCCATCAGTGATAAGGGGGAGCAGTTCTTC
CDR3 protein: CAISDKGEQFF

D gene: NA
clone size: NA
V gene: TRBV7-2
J gene: TRBJ2-5
CDR3 DNA: TGTGCCAGCAGCCGAGCCAGGACTCAAGAGACCCAGTACTTC
CDR3 protein: CASSRARTQETQYF

D gene: NA
clone size: NA
V gene: TRBV14
J gene: TRBJ1-4
CDR3 DNA: TGTGCCAGCAGCCACCCCATGGGGGTCAAGGACGAAAAACTGTTTTTT
CDR3 protein: CASSHPMGVKDEKLFF

D gene: NA
clone size: many
V gene: TRBV29-1
J gene: TRBJ1-1
CDR3 DNA: TGCAGCGTTGAAGATCGGAGGCAGACAACACTCATGAACACTGAAGCTTTCTTT
CDR3 protein: CSVEDRRQTTLMNTEAFF

D gene: TRBD1
clone size: many
V gene: TRBV20-1
J gene: TRBJ1-2
CDR3 DNA: TGCAGTGCCGGGACAGGGGCGTACTATGGCTACACCTTC
CDR3 protein: CSAGTGAYYGYTF

D gene: NA
clone size: NA
V gene: TRBV20-1
J gene: TRBJ1-2
CDR3 DNA: TGCAGTGCTAGAGCCCCGGGGGAGCTCTATGGCTACACCTTC
CDR3 protein: CSARAPGELYGYTF

D gene: NA
clone size: few
V gene: TRBV4-1
J gene: TRBJ2-1
CDR3 DNA: TGCGCCAGCAGCCAGGGCAGGGCCTACAATGAGCAGTTCTTC
CDR3 protein: CASSQGRAYNEQFF

D gene: NA
clone size: few
V gene: TRBV20-1
J gene: TRBJ2-3
CDR3 DNA: TGCAGTGCTAACGCGGGGTCCGGAGATACGCAGTATTTT
CDR3 protein: CSANAGSGDTQYF

D gene: TRBD1
clone size: few
V gene: TRBV25-1
J gene: TRBJ2-1
CDR3 DNA: TGTGCCAGCAGTGAATGGGGGACAGCCTACAATGAGCAGTTCTTC
CDR3 protein: CASSEWGTAYNEQFF

D gene: NA
clone size: many
V gene: TRBV7-2
J gene: TRBJ2-5
CDR3 DNA: TGTGCCAGCAGCTTAGACCCGCGACAGTTAGAGACCCAGTACTTC
CDR3 protein: CASSLDPRQLETQYF

D gene: TRBD1
clone size: few
V gene: TRBV7-8
J gene: TRBJ1-1
CDR3 DNA: TGTGCCGTATTAGCCCGGGACAGGGGTACTGAAGCTTTCTTT
CDR3 protein: CAVLARDRGTEAFF

D gene: NA
clone size: NA
V gene: TRBV11-2
J gene: TRBJ2-4
CDR3 DNA: TGTGCCAGCAGCTTAATCCCTAGGCCGTCAGGGACCAAAAACATTCAGTACTTC
CDR3 protein: CASSLIPRPSGTKNIQYF

D gene: NA
clone size: NA
V gene: TRBV5-1
J gene: TRBJ1-2
CDR3 DNA: TGCGCCAGCAGCTTGGCCTACGGGGACTATGGCTACACCTTC
CDR3 protein: CASSLAYGDYGYTF

D gene: TRBD2
clone size: few
V gene: TRBV2
J gene: TRBJ2-1
CDR3 DNA: TGTGCCAGCATGTCTACTAGCGGGAGTGGTGAGCAGTTCTTC
CDR3 protein: CASMSTSGSGEQFF

D gene: NA
clone size: NA
V gene: TRBV19
J gene: TRBJ2-7
CDR3 DNA: TGTGCCAGTAGTTCAAGACCGTCCGCCTACGAGCAGTACTTC
CDR3 protein: CASSSRPSAYEQYF

D gene: NA
clone size: NA
V gene: TRBV7-9
J gene: TRBJ1-5
CDR3 DNA: TGTGCCAGCAGCTTAGAGGGGGAGGAGCAGCCCCAGCATTTT
CDR3 protein: CASSLEGEEQPQHF

D gene: TRBD2
clone size: NA
V gene: TRBV2
J gene: TRBJ2-3
CDR3 DNA: TGTGCCAGAACCGGACCAGGACTAGCGGGAGATACGCAGTATTTT
CDR3 protein: CARTGPGLAGDTQYF

D gene: NA
clone size: few
V gene: TRBV3-1
J gene: TRBJ1-5
CDR3 DNA: TGTGCCAGCGGAAGGGGCCCGGGGCAGCCCCAGCATTTT
CDR3 protein: CASGRGPGQPQHF

D gene: NA
clone size: many
V gene: TRBV7-2
J gene: TRBJ2-3
CDR3 DNA: TGTGCCAGCAGCTTAGCCAGGGGAGTCACAGATACGCAGTATTTT
CDR3 protein: CASSLARGVTDTQYF

D gene: NA
clone size: few
V gene: TRBV3-1
J gene: TRBJ1-1
CDR3 DNA: TGTGCCAGCAGCCAGACCATGAACACTGAAGCTTTCTTT
CDR3 protein: CASSQTMNTEAFF

D gene: NA
clone size: few
V gene: TRBV2
J gene: TRBJ2-1
CDR3 DNA: TGTGCCTCTCGGGGTGATTTGGATGAGCAGTTCTTC
CDR3 protein: CASRGDLDEQFF

D gene: NA
clone size: NA
V gene: TRBV3-1
J gene: TRBJ1-1
CDR3 DNA: TGTGCCAGCAGCCGACAGGCTGGGAACACTGAAGCTTTCTTT
CDR3 protein: CASSRQAGNTEAFF

D gene: NA
clone size: many
V gene: TRBV29-1
J gene: TRBJ2-3
CDR3 DNA: TGCAGCGTTGAAGATAGCCGAGCAGGGTTCGAGACAGATACGCAGTATTTT
CDR3 protein: CSVEDSRAGFETDTQYF

D gene: NA
clone size: NA
V gene: TRBV5-1
J gene: TRBJ1-1
CDR3 DNA: TGCGCCAGCAGCTTGGGTCAGGGACCTGAGGCTTTCTTT
CDR3 protein: CASSLGQGPEAFF

D gene: NA
clone size: few
V gene: TRBV29-1
J gene: TRBJ1-5
CDR3 DNA: TGCAGCGTTGGGGGGGGCTGGAATCAGCCCCAGCATTTT
CDR3 protein: CSVGGGWNQPQHF

D gene: TRBD1
clone size: NA
V gene: TRBV9
J gene: TRBJ2-1
CDR3 DNA: TGTGCCATACCTCAAGGGACAGACCCTAGGAATGAGCAGTTCTTC
CDR3 protein: CAIPQGTDPRNEQFF

D gene: NA
clone size: few
V gene: TRBV24-1
J gene: TRBJ1-5
CDR3 DNA: TGTGCCACCAGTGATCCCCGCACAAGCAATCAGCCCCAGCATTTT
CDR3 protein: CATSDPRTSNQPQHF

D gene: NA
clone size: NA
V gene: TRBV20-1
J gene: TRBJ2-5
CDR3 DNA: TGCAGTGCGCCCCGGACGGAAGAGACCCAGTACTTC
CDR3 protein: CSAPRTEETQYF

D gene: TRBD1
clone size: NA
V gene: TRBV15
J gene: TRBJ1-6
CDR3 DNA: TGTGCCACCGGCACTGCAGGACAGGGATATAGTTCACCCCTCCACTTT
CDR3 protein: CATGTAGQGYSSPLHF

D gene: NA
clone size: NA
V gene: TRBV4-1
J gene: TRBJ2-3
CDR3 DNA: TGCGCCAGCAGCCAAGACCGACAGGCAGGCACAGATACGCAGTATTTT
CDR3 protein: CASSQDRQAGTDTQYF

D gene: NA
clone size: NA
V gene: TRBV6-1
J gene: TRBJ1-4
CDR3 DNA: TGTGCCAGCAGCCCCTCGACCCTAAATGAAAAACTGTTTTTT
CDR3 protein: CASSPSTLNEKLFF

D gene: TRBD2
clone size: few
V gene: TRBV20-1
J gene: TRBJ2-3
CDR3 DNA: TGCAGTGCTAAGACTAGCGGGCATACGCAGTATTTT
CDR3 protein: CSAKTSGHTQYF

D gene: TRBD1
clone size: many
V gene: TRBV5-1
J gene: TRBJ2-3
CDR3 DNA: TGCGCCAGCAGCTTGGAGGGGGCTGCCACAGATACGCAGTATTTT
CDR3 protein: CASSLEGAATDTQYF

D gene: NA
clone size: NA
V gene: TRBV3-1
J gene: TRBJ2-1
CDR3 DNA: TGTGCCTGCAGCCAAGATCGGCGGGGTAGCTCCTACAATGAGCAGTTCTTC
CDR3 protein: CACSQDRRGSSYNEQFF

D gene: NA
clone size: few
V gene: TRBV5-6
J gene: TRBJ1-1
CDR3 DNA: TGTGCCAGCAGCTTGGGGCCGGGTCTGAGCACTGAAGCTTTCTTT
CDR3 protein: CASSLGPGLSTEAFF

D gene: NA
clone size: few
V gene: TRBV5-6
J gene: TRBJ1-2
CDR3 DNA: TGTGCCAGCAGCAGGGAACAGGGAAGCGGCTATGGCTACACCTTC
CDR3 protein: CASSREQGSGYGYTF

D gene: TRBD2
clone size: few
V gene: TRBV14
J gene: TRBJ2-3
CDR3 DNA: TGTGCCAGCAGCTCTCGCCGGGACTACTACACAGATACGCAGTATTTT
CDR3 protein: CASSSRRDYYTDTQYF

D gene: TRBD1
clone size: NA
V gene: TRBV5-1
J gene: TRBJ2-7
CDR3 DNA: TGCGCCAGCAGCTTGGCCCGGACAGGGGAGTTCTCCTACGAGCAGTACTTC
CDR3 protein: CASSLARTGEFSYEQYF

D gene: NA
clone size: many
V gene: TRBV10-2
J gene: TRBJ2-2
CDR3 DNA: TGCGCCAGCAGTGGAAGTGAGGGACCGAACACCGGGGAGCTGTTTTTT
CDR3 protein: CASSGSEGPNTGELFF